This T cell receptor (beta chain) stems from a study of somatic mutations in T cells in chronic GVHD (dated by TCRdb to the early 2020s). Worth noting for this clone: The antigen this receptor binds is unknown. One base away there is no much larger clone; base qualities are not given.

V is clipped by 5 bases and J by 6 bases, and the sequence between their germline boundaries is 13 bases long. CDR1 is given as MNHEY and CDR2 as SVGAGI, both from the germline V gene. The CDR3, from cysteine to phenylalanine, totals 13 residues. Just the 39-base CDR3 DNA is kept, in frame starting at base 1. Genomic DNA was isolated and then used for the TCRbeta deep sequencing. The immunoSEQ assay, provided as a commercial service, was used for TCRbeta CDR3 sequencing and initial data processing. The source study handled its data this way. Reads were demultiplexed, adapter and primer sequences removed, similar clones merged by frequency-ratio clustering, and V, D, J genes annotated with IMGT. The table was pulled from immuneACCESS by TCRdb, which kept in-frame rearrangements only. Such tables lose some clones; where checked, under half of the loss comes from unresolved V genes, and the rest has no known cause. That table is the source of V, J and clone size, and D and trimming were worked out from the DNA. This sample comprises 12,000 to 15,000 clones, roughly 78% of them detected only once. Of the sample, around 32% is held by the ten largest clones.

For sorting, staining was performed with anti-CD3, anti-CD4, anti-CD8 and a Vbeta20 antibody from the IOTest Beta Mark kit on a FACSAria III, and a purity above 99% was achieved. Peripheral blood was collected in sodium heparin tubes and mononuclear cells were isolated by Ficoll-Paque PLUS density gradient centrifugation. CD4+ Vbeta20+, CD4+ Vbeta20-, and CD8+ T cell fractions were FACS-sorted before TCRbeta deep sequencing. The chain joins TRBV6-5 to TRBJ1-1, with no confident D gene call. The sequenced material came from Vbeta20-negative CD4+ T cells from blood. The intended sense of this specimen's cell subset or site label: CD4+ T cells sorted as TCR Vbeta20 negative by flow cytometry. The origin of this receptor is a male patient aged 45-60 years with chronic graft-versus-host disease. In patients who had a transplant, some T cells may come from the graft donor. The CDR3 region has the sequence CASSARVWAEAFF. The DNA sequence is TGTGCCAGCAGTGCCCGGGTTTGGGCTGAAGCTTTCTTT.